This note documents a single T cell receptor (beta chain) sequence. This entry is derived from a study of response to subunit inactivated influenza vaccine. CDR1 KGHDR and CDR2 SFDVKD come from the germline V gene. The V and J ends lost 9 bases and 2 bases, in that order; junction bases with no gene match: 2. The CDR3 is made up of 13 amino acids. TCRdb used MiXCR to reprocess the RT-PCR reads, holding one entry per CDR3 protein. The profile shows around 580,000 distinct CDR3 sequences, about an eighth of them singletons. The sequence came from a man between 50 and 59 years old who received an inactivated influenza vaccine. The source material was PBMCs from blood, sampled on the day of vaccination. The gene calls are TRBV24-1 and TRBJ1-5; TRBD1 matches 8 bases. CDR3 in DNA: TGTGCCACCCAGGGGGCGGGCAATCAGCCCCAGCATTTT. This gives the protein CATQGAGNQPQHF.